What follows are 24 T cell receptor beta chains derived from one specimen sequenced in a study of Graves' ophthalmopathy and Graves' hyperthyroidism. Amplified TCR beta CDR3 regions were obtained using RNA transcripts as template. After a first-round RT-PCR with HTBI primers, a second-round multiplex PCR was run. TCRdb re-analysed the multiplex PCR reads in MiXCR, keeping a single row per CDR3 protein. The data show about 380,000 distinct CDR3 sequences, 15% seen once. The sequenced sample was peripheral blood. These receptors were obtained from a young woman with stable Graves' hyperthyroidism.

At least ten counts were recorded for this clonotype. This chain joins TRBV19 and TRBJ1-2; maybe TRBD1 (5 bases). The germline V and J ends were trimmed by 6 bases and 3 bases, with 8 bases remaining between them. The length of the CDR3 is 12 residues. In germline, CDR1 is LNHDA, CDR2 SQIVND (reference sequence). CDR3 amino acids: CASSRADYGYTF. CDR3 nucleotide sequence: TGTGCCAGTAGCAGGGCAGACTATGGCTACACCTTC.

At least ten counts were recorded for this clonotype. The chain joins TRBV7-8 to TRBJ2-3, with a weak D call TRBD1 (5 bases). Looked up from germline, CDR1 is SGHVS and CDR2 is FQNEAQ. CDR3 length: 15 residues. Trimming stripped 1 base from V and 0 bases from J, with 8 bases between. The DNA for the CDR3 is TGTGCCAGCAGCTTAGATGGGGCTAGCACAGATACGCAGTATTTT. It translates to CASSLDGASTDTQYF.

This clonotype was counted at least ten times. The chain couples TRBV12-3 or TRBV12-4 to TRBJ2-7; a weak D match, TRBD2 (6 bases). Trimming cost V 7 bases and J 0 bases, with 13 bases left between them. This CDR3 has 14 amino acids. CDR3: CASTLTGLSYEQYF. The CDR3 nucleotides are TGTGCCAGCACCTTAACGGGACTCTCCTACGAGCAGTACTTC.

This clonotype was observed many times. The chain links TRBV15 to TRBJ2-7, with a possible D match to TRBD2 (5 bases). The CDR3 totals 12 residues. The germline V and J ends were trimmed by 7 bases and 4 bases, with 11 bases remaining between them. Germline CDR1 and CDR2: LNHNV and YYDKDF (reference sequence). In nucleotides, the CDR3 is TGTGCCACCACCCGGTCGGGGTACGAGCAGTACTTC. Protein product: CATTRSGYEQYF.

The sample holds many counts of this clonotype. The genes are TRBV19 and TRBJ1-2; D gene uncertain. V lost 6 bases and J lost 7, with 12 bases in between. The CDR3 is 12 amino acids. Germline V gene lookup returns CDR1 LNHDA and CDR2 SQIVND (reference sequence). The CDR3 nucleotides read TGTGCCAGTAGGAACCGTGGGAGTGGCTACACCTTC. It yields the protein CASRNRGSGYTF.

In its sample, this clonotype was seen many times. CDR3 sequence (DNA): TGTGCCAGCAGTTCCCACTCCGCAGCGAACACTGAAGCTTTCTTT. It codes for CASSSHSAANTEAFF. The rearrangement joins TRBV12-3 or TRBV12-4 to TRBJ1-1, with D hard to call. Trimming stripped 4 bases from V and 1 base from J, with 13 bases between. The CDR3 runs 15 residues.

This clonotype was detected many times. V gene TRBV12-3 or TRBV12-4 combines with J gene TRBJ1-2; D is uncertain. The V gene lost 3 bases and the J gene lost 4 bases, with 6 bases spanning the gap. The CDR3 sequence is 12 residues long. The CDR3: CASSFQFYGYTF. DNA of the CDR3: TGTGCCAGCAGTTTCCAGTTCTATGGCTACACCTTC.

This clonotype was observed many times. This chain uses TRBV6-2 or TRBV6-3 with TRBJ1-1; 8 bases are a match to TRBD1. The junction had 6 bases not matched to a gene; V was cut back by 5 bases and J by 4 bases. The CDR3 sequence is 14 residues long. Germline assignment: CDR1 MNHEY and CDR2 SVGEGT. For the CDR3, the DNA is TGTGCCAGCAGTGCCGAAACAGGGGGCACTGAAGCTTTCTTT. Translation gives CASSAETGGTEAFF.

This clonotype was counted many times. The chain carries TRBV7-2 and TRBJ1-2, with D hard to call. This CDR3 has 12 amino acids. Trimming cost V 6 bases and J 5 bases, with 10 bases left between them. CDR1 and CDR2 from the germline V gene are SGHTA and FQGNSA. The CDR3 sequence: CASSYVTYGYTF. CDR3 sequence (DNA): TGTGCCAGCAGTTATGTGACTTATGGCTACACCTTC.

The table lists this clonotype with many counts. The junction shows a germline mismatch at one end, possibly a read error. V gene TRBV7-9 combines with J gene TRBJ2-5; tentative D call: TRBD2 (5 bases). The germline gives CDR1 SEHNR, CDR2 FQNEAQ (reference sequence). The CDR3 contains 13 residues. CDR3 nucleotides: TGTGCCAGCAGCTTAGCACTAGAAGAGGCCCAGTACTTC. The encoded protein is CASSLALEEAQYF.

The table lists this clonotype with a few counts. The rearrangement links TRBV2 to TRBJ2-5; D is perhaps TRBD2 (7 bases). V shed 7 bases and J shed 4 bases, with 16 bases lying between them. This CDR3 spans 14 amino acids. CDR1 and CDR2 from the germline V gene are SNHLY and FYNNEI. CDR3 DNA sequence: TGTGCCAGCAAGGGGGGGGACGTTGGAGAGACCCAGTACTTC. As protein: CASKGGDVGETQYF.

This clonotype was seen at least ten times. This chain uses TRBV6-1 with TRBJ2-7; a weak D match, TRBD2 (6 bases). CDR1 and CDR2 from the germline V gene are MNHNS and SASEGT. This CDR3 region has 15 residues. Trimming took off 6 bases at V and 5 bases at J, with 20 bases between the two ends. The CDR3 protein is CASREIRRDYNEQYF. In nucleotides, the CDR3 is TGTGCCAGCAGGGAAATCAGGAGGGATTACAACGAGCAGTACTTC.

This clonotype turned up a few times. A read error may explain this, as a much larger clone is one base away. This chain uses TRBV19 with TRBJ2-2; unclear D gene. Germline V gives CDR1 LNHDA, CDR2 SQIVND (reference sequence). The ends were cut back, 4 bases at V and 4 bases at J, with 4 bases in the middle. The CDR3 contains 12 residues. CDR3 in amino acids: CASSTFTGELFF. The CDR3 DNA is TGTGCCAGTAGTACCTTCACCGGGGAGCTGTTTTTT.

This clonotype appeared a few times. The V gene is TRBV12-3 or TRBV12-4, the J gene TRBJ1-1; unclear D gene. The CDR3 runs 14 residues. Trimming took 2 bases from V and 3 from J, leaving 10 bases between them. The CDR3 spells CASSLTFSDTEAFF. CDR3 sequence (DNA): TGTGCCAGCAGTTTAACCTTTTCCGACACTGAAGCTTTCTTT.

This chain connects TRBV2 to TRBJ1-3; the match to TRBD1 covers 9 bases. The CDR3 sequence is 15 residues long. The trim removed 5 bases at V and 4 bases at J, leaving 6 bases unmatched. CDR1 is SNHLY and CDR2 is FYNNEI in the germline V gene. The CDR3 DNA reads as TGTGCCAGCAGTAGAGGGACAGGGAACGGAAACACCATATATTTT. Encoded protein: CASSRGTGNGNTIYF.

This clonotype came up once. The V and J genes are TRBV6-1 and TRBJ1-3; D uncertain. The germline V gene encodes CDR1 MNHNS and CDR2 SASEGT. The length of the CDR3 is 13 residues. Trimming shortened V by 7 bases and J by 0 bases, and 7 bases separated the two germline ends. The CDR3 DNA is TGTGCCAGCAATCGGTTCTCTGGAAACACCATATATTTT. It yields the protein CASNRFSGNTIYF.

This clonotype has ten or more counts. The rearrangement joins TRBV6-4 to TRBJ1-5; D ambiguous. The V gene lost 3 bases and the J gene lost 7 bases, with 22 bases spanning the gap. The germline gives CDR1 MRHNA, CDR2 SNTAGT. The CDR3 totals 17 residues. The CDR3 nucleotides read TGTGCCAGCAGTGAGTCCGGCTCCGGCGGTACGGGCCAGCCCCAGCATTTT. Its protein is CASSESGSGGTGQPQHF.

This clonotype was recorded many times. The J gene is TRBJ2-3, the V gene TRBV12-3 or TRBV12-4, with D uncertain. CDR3 length: 14 residues. Between the trimmed V and J ends, which lost 5 bases and 2 bases, there was a span of 11 bases. This chain's CDR3 is CASSPVRPTDTQYF. CDR3 nucleotide sequence: TGTGCCAGCAGTCCAGTCCGACCCACAGATACGCAGTATTTT.

The table lists this clonotype with a few counts. V gene TRBV3-1 combines with J gene TRBJ2-5; a possible D gene is TRBD2 (6 bases). The germline V gene has CDR1 LGHDT and CDR2 YNNKEL (reference sequence). CDR3 length equals 13 residues. V was pared by 5 bases and J by 4 bases, with 11 bases between. The CDR3 region is CASSDGGVETQYF. The CDR3 DNA sequence: TGTGCCAGCAGCGACGGAGGGGTAGAGACCCAGTACTTC.

There are many counts of this clonotype. The chain uses TRBV6-2 or TRBV6-3 and TRBJ1-1; possibly TRBD1 for D (5 bases). The V end was cut by 8 bases, the J end by 5 bases, with 9 bases between. Looked up from germline, CDR1 is MNHEY and CDR2 is SVGEGT. The CDR3 spans 11 residues. CDR3 bases: TGTGCCAGCGGGGAGGGGACTGAAGCTTTCTTT. Protein: CASGEGTEAFF.

The table lists this clonotype with many counts. This chain links TRBV4-1 with TRBJ1-2, with D hard to call. Trimming shortened V by 4 bases and J by 0 bases, and 9 bases separated the two germline ends. Germline CDR1 MGHRA, CDR2 YSYEKL. The CDR3 length is 14 residues. DNA of the CDR3: TGCGCCAGCAGCCCCCGTGCAACTAACTATGGCTACACCTTC. Translation: CASSPRATNYGYTF.

This clonotype was seen repeatedly, ten times or more. This chain links TRBV19 with TRBJ2-7, with 9 bases identical to TRBD1. The length of the CDR3 is 14 residues. Germline V gene lookup returns CDR1 LNHDA and CDR2 SQIVND (reference sequence). Losses at the gene ends were 5 bases for V and 5 bases for J; bases not matched to a gene: 7. For the CDR3, the DNA is TGTGCCAGTAGTCGACAAGGGACAGGGAACGAGCAGTACTTC. Encoded protein: CASSRQGTGNEQYF. Full variable domain (rest looked up from reference TRBV19 and TRBJ2-7): DGGITQSPKYLFRKEGQNVTLSCEQNLNHDAMYWYRQDPGQGLRLIYYSQIVNDFQKGDIAEGYSVSREKKESFPLTVTSAQKNPTAFYLCASSRQGTGNEQYFGPGTRLTVT.

There are many counts of this clonotype. The chain couples TRBV20-1 to TRBJ1-2, with D unresolved. The CDR3 contains 13 residues. Per the germline V gene, CDR1 is DFQATT and CDR2 is SNEGSKA (reference sequence). The V end lost 0 bases, the J end lost 4 bases, and 9 bases lay between the germline ends. CDR3 nucleotide sequence: TGCAGTGCTAGAGACGCCAAGGGCTATGGCTACACCTTC. It translates to CSARDAKGYGYTF.

This clonotype was counted many times. The J gene is TRBJ2-5, the V gene TRBV5-1; D is uncertain. The V end lost 3 bases, the J end lost 1 base, and 10 bases lay between the germline ends. Germline V gives CDR1 SGHRS, CDR2 YFSETQ. The CDR3 contains 14 residues. The CDR3 sequence: CASSSSLSQETQYF. CDR3 nucleotides: TGCGCCAGCAGCTCGAGTTTAAGCCAAGAGACCCAGTACTTC.